This T cell receptor beta chain was recorded in a study of blood T cell repertoires in COVID-19. As for the study in general: Nucleic acid was either cDNA or gDNA, and it came from T cells, B-cell-depleted T cells, or PBMCs.

The assay was immunoSEQ multiplex PCR, and TCRdb's table has in-frame clones only and misses some. The sample carries a few hundred thousand clones, roughly 85% recorded once. Trimming took 4 bases from V and 0 from J, leaving 9 bases between them. Germline CDR1 LNHDA, CDR2 SQIVND (reference sequence). The CDR3 is 14 amino acids. The receptor was isolated from a man in his forties or fifties who had recovered from COVID-19. The sample taken for sequencing was peripheral blood. The chain couples TRBV19 to TRBJ2-5; possible D gene TRBD1, 6 bases. The CDR3 here is CASSTYRDQETQYF. The CDR3 DNA reads as TGTGCCAGTAGTACTTACAGGGACCAAGAGACCCAGTACTTC.